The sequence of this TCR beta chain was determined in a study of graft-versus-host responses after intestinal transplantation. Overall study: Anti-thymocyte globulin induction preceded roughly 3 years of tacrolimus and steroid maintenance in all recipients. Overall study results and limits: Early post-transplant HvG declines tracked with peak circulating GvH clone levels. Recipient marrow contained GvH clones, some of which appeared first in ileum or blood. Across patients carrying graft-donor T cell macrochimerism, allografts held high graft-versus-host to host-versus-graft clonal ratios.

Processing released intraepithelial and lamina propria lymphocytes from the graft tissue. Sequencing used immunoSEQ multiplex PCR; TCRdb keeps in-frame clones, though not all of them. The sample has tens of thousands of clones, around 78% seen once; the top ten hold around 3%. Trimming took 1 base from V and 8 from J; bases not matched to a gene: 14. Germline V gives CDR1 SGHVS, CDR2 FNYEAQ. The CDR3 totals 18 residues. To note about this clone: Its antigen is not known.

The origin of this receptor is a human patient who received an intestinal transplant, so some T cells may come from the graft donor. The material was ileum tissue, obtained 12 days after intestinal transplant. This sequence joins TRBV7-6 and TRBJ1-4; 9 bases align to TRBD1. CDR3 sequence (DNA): TGTGCCAGCAGCTTAGAGGAGGACAGGGGATGGCCTGGGGAAAAACTGTTTTTT. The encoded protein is CASSLEEDRGWPGEKLFF.